The sample holds a few counts of the clone carrying this T cell receptor beta chain. The CDR3 is 14 amino acids. The germline CDR1 and CDR2 sequences are DFQATT and SNEGSKA (reference sequence). V was trimmed by 2 bases and J by 3 bases, leaving 11 bases between them. TCRdb itself ran the RT-PCR reads through MiXCR, one entry per CDR3 protein. The table lists about 180,000 distinct CDR3 sequences, roughly 10% of them singletons. The sample is drawn from a study of response to subunit inactivated influenza vaccine. This receptor was taken from a man aged 45-69 years who received an inactivated influenza vaccine. The source material was CD8+ T cells sorted from PBMCs, sampled roughly 24 months after vaccination. The chain employs TRBV20-1 and TRBJ2-1; D may be TRBD2 (6 bases). This chain's CDR3 is CSARKSGVYNEQFF. As DNA, the CDR3 is TGCAGTGCTAGAAAGTCGGGGGTCTACAATGAGCAGTTCTTC.